The entry below gives a single T cell receptor (beta chain) sequence along with its context. Its cognate antigen has yet to be identified. No base quality values were provided; no much bigger clone lies one nucleotide off. From the cysteine through the phenylalanine, the CDR3 covers 12 amino acids. The only DNA kept is the CDR3, 36 bases in frame from the first base. V gives up 1 base and J gives up 10 bases, and the segment between their germline ends measures 8 bases. The germline V gene (reference sequence) yields SEHNR for CDR1 and FQNEAQ for CDR2. Patients with autoimmune disease history or receiving systemic immunosuppression were excluded from the trial. Peripheral blood for TCR sequencing was collected from all dose cohorts at baseline, on cycle 4 day 1, and on cycle 7 day 1. Samples were obtained from an open-label, multicenter, first-in-human phase I dose-escalation trial of ivuxolimab. The trial enrolled adults with locally advanced or metastatic head and neck squamous cell, hepatocellular, melanoma or renal cell carcinoma. Before TCR sequencing, CD4+ and CD8+ T cells were separately sorted from peripheral blood.

To sequence the TCRbeta CDR3 region, genomic DNA was isolated from the sorted cells. The immunoSEQ Assay was used to sequence the TCRbeta CDR3 regions. Drawn from immuneACCESS, this table holds only the in-frame rearrangements with V and J called that TCRdb kept. Clones are partly lost; checked studies trace under half to an unresolved V gene and leave the rest unexplained. Counted in this sample were tens of thousands of clones; less than 90% of them appeared once. Jointly, the top ten make up more than 20% of the sample. The entry originates in a study of OX40 agonist ivuxolimab in advanced cancers. Looking at the study overall: Ivuxolimab was an agonistic, fully human IgG2 monoclonal antibody directed against OX40 (CD134), a costimulatory receptor. Peripheral TCRbeta sequencing was intended to test whether TCR sequence diversity was altered and clonal T-cell expansion was caused by ivuxolimab. Partial responses occurred in three dose-escalation patients, of whom one had hepatocellular carcinoma and two had cutaneous melanoma. Of the approximately 50 dose-escalation patients, hepatocellular carcinoma was present in approximately 20, melanoma in approximately 15, renal cell carcinoma in 9 and head and neck cancer in 9. Patients were allowed to have had prior anti-PD-1, anti-PD-L1 or anti-CTLA-4 therapy, and approximately 43% of the dose-escalation patients had previously received checkpoint inhibitors. The paper covers the monotherapy dose-escalation part of the phase I ivuxolimab trial, which included N ≈ 54 patients. Intravenous ivuxolimab was administered to patients every 2 weeks at six dose levels: 0.01, 0.1, 0.3, 1.5, 3 and 10 mg/kg. A male proportion of 75% to 85% and a mean age of about 60 years, ranging from 23 to 79, were recorded for the dose-escalation cohort.

Study-level results and caveats: After ivuxolimab, CD8+ T cells had more expanded clones than CD4+ T cells on average. Clonal expansion of both CD4+ and CD8+ blood T cells was observed from baseline to week 6 at doses 0.1 to 3.0 mg/kg. In the 0.1-3.0 mg/kg groups, partial responders had among the lowest normalized peripheral clonal expansion, particularly in CD8+ T cells. Low levels of normalized T-cell clonal expansion were also seen in some patients who did not respond. Which antigens the clonally expanded peripheral T cells were specific for was not determined.

This clonotype was obtained from an adult with an advanced solid tumor such as melanoma, head and neck, liver or kidney cancer. The chain was built from TRBV7-9 and TRBJ2-1; no D segment can be confidently identified. The sample here was CD4+ or CD8+ T cells sorted from blood, taken in a trial of the OX40 agonist ivuxolimab. The CDR3 region: CASSLDWEEQFF. The DNA sequence reads TGTGCCAGCAGCTTAGACTGGGAAGAGCAGTTCTTC.